This entry lists 20 T cell receptor beta chains sequenced from one sample in a study of post-analysis software for immune sequencing data. Study observations and caveats: Several TRBV segments (TRBV5-6, TRBV5-1 and TRBV20-1 among them) occurred more frequently in patients than in controls.

These TCRs' antigens remain unknown. TCR beta libraries were prepared from cDNA with unique molecular identifiers. Using its own MiXCR run on the PCR reads, TCRdb lists one record per CDR3 protein. The sample holds 650,000 to 850,000 distinct CDR3 sequences, about 45% seen once. The sample was blood. The origin of the receptors is a girl aged 10 to 17 with multiple sclerosis.

The V gene is TRBV20-1, the J gene TRBJ2-1; 13 bases are a match to TRBD2. Losses at the gene ends were 0 bases for V and 2 bases for J; bases not matched to a gene: 4. The germline CDR1 and CDR2 sequences are DFQATT and SNEGSKA (reference sequence). This CDR3 is 17 amino acids long. The CDR3 DNA sequence: TGCAGTGCTAGAGATTGTACTAGCGGGAGGGCCTACAATGAGCAGTTCTTC. Translated: CSARDCTSGRAYNEQFF.

This clonotype has more than one count but fewer than ten. This chain connects TRBV6-5 to TRBJ1-2; no reliable D call. The CDR3 spans 13 residues. Trimming removed 2 bases from V and 2 bases from J, with 6 bases in between. The germline V gene encodes CDR1 MNHEY and CDR2 SVGAGI. CDR3 nucleotide sequence: TGTGCCAGCAGTTACAGGCCCAACTATGGCTACACCTTC. Protein product: CASSYRPNYGYTF.

This chain links TRBV9 with TRBJ2-1; no clear D. Trimming pared 0 bases from V and 10 bases from J, leaving 8 bases between. This CDR3 has 12 residues. Germline assignment: CDR1 SGDLS and CDR2 YYNGEE. The CDR3 protein is CASSVDCGEQFF. CDR3 DNA sequence: TGTGCCAGCAGCGTAGATTGTGGGGAGCAGTTCTTC.

This clonotype was counted only a few times. The chain links TRBV10-3 to TRBJ2-7; D not certain. The CDR3 is made up of 13 amino acids. Trimming took off 5 bases at V and 6 bases at J, with 14 bases between the two ends. Germline V gives CDR1 ENHRY, CDR2 SYGVKD. The CDR3 nucleotides are TGTGCCATCAGTACAGACATCGCCCCCGAGCAGTACTTC. Translated: CAISTDIAPEQYF.

This clonotype was detected only once. This chain links TRBV20-1 with TRBJ1-2; TRBD1 might be the D (5 bases). This CDR3 is 14 amino acids long. CDR1 and CDR2 from the germline V gene are DFQATT and SNEGSKA (reference sequence). Trimming shortened V by 4 bases and J by 0 bases, and 12 bases separated the two germline ends. The CDR3 protein is CSAKPGRSNYGYTF. CDR3 in DNA: TGCAGTGCTAAACCGGGACGGTCTAACTATGGCTACACCTTC.

The chain joins TRBV18 to TRBJ1-2; no definite D call. CDR1 and CDR2 from the germline V gene are KGHSH and LQKENI. The CDR3 contains 14 residues. Deletions cut 6 bases from V and 8 bases from J, with 19 bases between. CDR3 residues: CASSRKPGPKGYTF. The CDR3 DNA sequence: TGTGCCAGCTCCCGAAAGCCGGGCCCCAAGGGCTACACCTTC.

This chain uses TRBV6-6 with TRBJ1-1; 7 bases line up with TRBD1. Germline V CDR1 and CDR2: MNHNY, SVGAGI (reference sequence). V gave up 5 bases and J gave up 4 bases; unmatched junction bases: 10. The CDR3 runs 15 residues. CDR3: CASSPGTAGGTEAFF. CDR3 nucleotides: TGTGCCAGCAGTCCCGGGACAGCCGGTGGCACTGAAGCTTTCTTT.

This clonotype was seen a few times. V and J are TRBV28 and TRBJ1-2; tentative D call: TRBD1 (5 bases). The germline V gene has CDR1 MDHEN and CDR2 SYDVKM. The CDR3 totals 13 residues. With 7 bases removed from V and 5 bases from J, the gap between germline ends came to 14 bases. The CDR3 DNA reads as TGTGCCAGCACAGGGCTGAACTCGTATGGCTACACCTTC. This codes for CASTGLNSYGYTF.

The chain couples TRBV20-1 to TRBJ2-1; TRBD2 aligns across 8 bases. CDR1 and CDR2 from the germline V gene are DFQATT and SNEGSKA (reference sequence). The V and J ends lost 1 base and 3 bases, in that order; junction bases with no gene match: 8. The CDR3 has 16 residues. The CDR3 sequence: CSARGLPSGFYNEQFF. CDR3 nucleotides: TGCAGTGCTAGAGGGCTCCCTAGCGGGTTCTACAATGAGCAGTTCTTC.

The chain links TRBV6-5 to TRBJ2-5, with 8 bases that match TRBD2. The CDR3 totals 15 residues. In germline, CDR1 is MNHEY, CDR2 SVGAGI. V lost 4 bases, J lost 4 bases, and 8 bases stayed unmatched. Written as DNA, the CDR3 is TGTGCCAGCAGTTCCTCGACTAGCGAAAGAGAGACCCAGTACTTC. It yields the protein CASSSSTSERETQYF.

The chain recombines TRBV5-8 with TRBJ2-3, with D maybe TRBD2 (5 bases). Trimming left V 0 bases short and J 1 base short, with 9 bases between. Germline V gene data show CDR1 as SGHTS and CDR2 as YDEGEE. This CDR3 has 15 residues. CDR3 coding DNA: TGTGCCAGCAGCTTGGGGGGAGCAGGCACAGATACGCAGTATTTT. This translates into CASSLGGAGTDTQYF. Looking up the rest from reference TRBV5-8 and TRBJ2-3 gives the full variable domain: EAGVTQSPTHLIKTRGQQATLRCSPISGHTSVYWYQQALGLGLQFLLWYDEGEERNRGNFPPRFSGRQFPNYSSELNVNALELEDSALYLCASSLGGAGTDTQYFGPGTRLTVL.

This clonotype was found once. The chain couples TRBV20-1 to TRBJ1-5; tentatively, D is TRBD1 (5 bases). Trimming took off 3 bases at V and 4 bases at J, with 16 bases between the two ends. Germline lookup yields CDR1 DFQATT and CDR2 SNEGSKA (reference sequence). This CDR3 spans 15 amino acids. The CDR3 nucleotides read TGCAGTGCTAGGGGGGAGGAGGGGTGGAATCAGCCCCAGCATTTT. This sequence encodes CSARGEEGWNQPQHF.

This clonotype appeared a few times. This sequence joins TRBV13 and TRBJ2-1, with 9 bases fitting TRBD2. The CDR3 is 16 amino acids. J lost 2 bases, V lost 1 base, and 3 bases had no gene match. Germline lookup yields CDR1 PRHDT and CDR2 FYEKMQ (reference sequence). CDR3 nucleotides: TGTGCCAGCAGCTTAGTCCCTAGCGGGGCCTACAATGAGCAGTTCTTC. Its protein is CASSLVPSGAYNEQFF.

This clonotype showed up just a few times. The chain recombines TRBV6-1 with TRBJ2-7; TRBD2 agrees at 11 bases. Germline V gene data show CDR1 as MNHNS and CDR2 as SASEGT. The CDR3 is 21 residues long. Trimming removed 6 bases from V and 2 bases from J; junction bases left unmatched: 24. The CDR3 sequence: CASSGLSQAELTSGATYEQYF. As DNA, the CDR3 is TGTGCCAGCAGCGGACTGAGCCAAGCAGAACTGACTAGCGGGGCAACCTACGAGCAGTACTTC.

A few counts support this clonotype. The V call is TRBV16, the J call TRBJ2-7; D uncertain. The V end lost 2 bases, the J end lost 0 bases, and 8 bases lay between the germline ends. The CDR3 totals 14 residues. CDR1 and CDR2 (germline): KGHSY, FQNENV. The CDR3: CASSQEVNSYEQYF. The CDR3 DNA reads TGTGCCAGCAGCCAAGAAGTGAACTCCTACGAGCAGTACTTC.

The J gene is TRBJ1-5, the V gene TRBV20-1, with D tentatively TRBD1 (6 bases). CDR3 length: 14 amino acids. Germline V gene data show CDR1 as DFQATT and CDR2 as SNEGSKA (reference sequence). V was trimmed by 1 base and J by 5 bases, leaving 12 bases between them. In DNA, the CDR3 is TGCAGTGCTAGAGCAGGGGTATCGGATCAGCCCCAGCATTTT. Protein product: CSARAGVSDQPQHF.

This clonotype was seen just once. V usage is TRBV6-6 and J usage is TRBJ2-1; D remains ambiguous. The germline V gene encodes CDR1 MNHNY and CDR2 SVGAGI (reference sequence). The V gene lost 0 bases and the J gene lost 8 bases, with 17 bases spanning the gap. There are 16 residues in the CDR3. CDR3 sequence (DNA): TGTGCCAGCAGTTACTCGAGGCTCGAAACAGAGGATGAGCAGTTCTTC. This codes for CASSYSRLETEDEQFF.

The gene calls are TRBV20-1 and TRBJ2-3, with D uncertain. The CDR3 covers 11 residues. V lost 4 bases and J 5 bases, leaving 7 bases between the germline ends. Germline V gives CDR1 DFQATT, CDR2 SNEGSKA (reference sequence). The CDR3 DNA follows: TGCAGTGCTACCCCTGGAGATACGCAGTATTTT. Its protein product is CSATPGDTQYF.

The chain couples TRBV29-1 to TRBJ2-7; 10 nucleotides align to TRBD2. CDR1 is SQVTM and CDR2 is ANQGSEA in the germline V gene. The CDR3 totals 13 residues. V shed 3 bases and J 3 bases; nucleotides not matched to a gene: 2. The CDR3 DNA sequence: TGCAGCGTTGACGCTAGCGGGAGCTACGAGCAGTACTTC. It specifies CSVDASGSYEQYF.

The rearrangement joins TRBV7-2 to TRBJ2-3, with 12 positions matching TRBD2. V trimming: 4 bases; J trimming: 4 bases; junction bases outside the gene matches: 3. The CDR3 consists of 15 residues. Germline V gene lookup returns CDR1 SGHTA and CDR2 FQGNSA. The CDR3 DNA sequence: TGTGCCAGCAGCTGGACTAGCGGGAAAGCAGATACGCAGTATTTT. Amino acid sequence: CASSWTSGKADTQYF.